The clone carrying this T cell receptor beta chain was counted many times. This sample was taken from a study of regulatory T cells in long-lasting Graves disease. Time point noted: persistent/refractory GD, antithyroid drugs over 5 years with positive TRAb. PBMCs were the source of the RNA used for TCR sequencing. Patients of an endocrinology department in Xi'an, China, were included. Trimming shortened V by 3 bases and J by 2 bases, and 10 bases separated the two germline ends. CDR1 and CDR2 from the germline V gene are SNHLY and FYNNEI. The CDR3 contains 14 residues. To make TCR beta libraries, researchers used iRepertoire HTBI primers and Arm-PCR of CDR3 regions. In the source study's methods: The study identified about 60 TRBV and 13 to 15 TRBJ segments across samples. Via MiXCR, TCRdb re-called the multiplex PCR reads, giving one row per CDR3 protein. The V and J calls shown here were made by TCRdb, not taken from the authors' results. Of under 450,000 distinct CDR3 sequences in the sample, around a quarter were seen once.

Material: peripheral blood mononuclear cells (PBMCs), obtained when the disease was refractory, from a patient treated with antithyroid drugs. This chain uses TRBV2 with TRBJ1-2; a possible D gene is TRBD1 (5 bases). This receptor was obtained from a female donor with Graves disease. This CDR3 is CASSDEGRNYGYTF. The CDR3 nucleotides read TGTGCCAGCAGTGATGAGGGGCGGAACTATGGCTACACCTTC.